The sequence of this TCR beta chain was determined in a study of CD8 T cells in ankylosing spondylitis. The ends were cut back, 1 base at V and 4 bases at J, with 12 bases in the middle. The CDR3 totals 15 residues. Findings and limits, study-wide: What appeared characteristic of ankylosing spondylitis blood was a TCR beta motif of 7 or 8 highly homologous variants. Disease-linked clones, CD8+, were relatively rare in peripheral blood.

Each CDR3 protein is one row after TCRdb ran MiXCR on the 5' RACE reads. The sample records approximately 300,000 distinct CDR3 sequences, around 19% being singletons. With regard to this clonotype: The antigen is not known.

This chain links TRBV12-3 or TRBV12-4 with TRBJ2-3; D is perhaps TRBD1 or TRBD2 (5 bases each). Sample: blood, either unsorted or a sorted T cell fraction (not recorded which). The sequence was collected from a male donor with ankylosing spondylitis or in good health (not recorded which). This chain's CDR3 is CASSLGGWVSDTQYF. CDR3 DNA: TGTGCCAGCAGTTTAGGGGGGTGGGTTTCAGATACGCAGTATTTT.